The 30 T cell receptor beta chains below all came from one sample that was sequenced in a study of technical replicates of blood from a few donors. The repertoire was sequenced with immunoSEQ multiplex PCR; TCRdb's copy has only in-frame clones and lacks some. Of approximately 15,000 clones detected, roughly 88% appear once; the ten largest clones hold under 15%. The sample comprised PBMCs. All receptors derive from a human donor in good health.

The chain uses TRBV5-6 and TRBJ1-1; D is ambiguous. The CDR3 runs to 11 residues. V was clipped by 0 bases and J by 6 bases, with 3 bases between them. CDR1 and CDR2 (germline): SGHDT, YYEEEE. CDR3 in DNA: TGTGCCAGCAGCTTGGGCGCTGAAGCTTTCTTT. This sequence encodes CASSLGAEAFF.

CDR3 sequence reads: CASSPGGVQPQHF. CDR3 nucleotide sequence: TGTGCCAGTAGCCCCGGGGGGGTTCAGCCCCAGCATTTT. This sequence joins TRBV19 and TRBJ1-5, with D possibly TRBD1 on 5 matching bases. The CDR3 is 13 amino acids. Trimming left V 6 bases short and J 6 bases short, with 12 bases between. Looked up from germline, CDR1 is LNHDA and CDR2 is SQIVND (reference sequence).

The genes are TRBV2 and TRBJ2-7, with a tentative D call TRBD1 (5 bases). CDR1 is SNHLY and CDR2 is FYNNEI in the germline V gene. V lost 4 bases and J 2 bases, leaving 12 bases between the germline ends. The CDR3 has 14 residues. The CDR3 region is CASSGGQIPYEQYF. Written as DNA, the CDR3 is TGTGCCAGCAGTGGGGGCCAGATACCCTACGAGCAGTACTTC.

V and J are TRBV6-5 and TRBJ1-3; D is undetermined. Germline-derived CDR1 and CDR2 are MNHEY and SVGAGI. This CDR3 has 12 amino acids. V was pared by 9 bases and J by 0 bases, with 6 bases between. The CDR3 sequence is CASTSSGNTIYF. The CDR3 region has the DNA TGTGCCAGTACCAGCTCTGGAAACACCATATATTTT.

Here the CDR3 reads CASSPESYNEQFF. In DNA form, the CDR3 reads TGTGCCAGCTCACCAGAGAGTTACAATGAGCAGTTCTTC. The chain recombines TRBV18 with TRBJ2-1; D remains ambiguous. Germline-derived CDR1 and CDR2 are KGHSH and LQKENI. The CDR3 has 13 amino acids. V gave up 2 bases and J gave up 4 bases, with 6 bases separating them.

CDR3 sequence: CASSLPGDEQYF. The CDR3 DNA reads TGCGCCAGCAGCTTGCCAGGGGACGAGCAGTACTTC. This chain connects TRBV5-1 to TRBJ2-7; possibly TRBD1 for D (6 bases). The CDR3 totals 12 residues. Germline V CDR1 and CDR2: SGHRS, YFSETQ. V dropped 1 base and J dropped 5 bases, with 7 bases sitting between them.

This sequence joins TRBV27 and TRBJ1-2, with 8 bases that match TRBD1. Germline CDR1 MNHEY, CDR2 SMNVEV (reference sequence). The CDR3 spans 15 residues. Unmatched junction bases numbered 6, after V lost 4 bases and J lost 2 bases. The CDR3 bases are TGTGCCAGCAGTTGGCAGGGGGCGAAGAACTATGGCTACACCTTC. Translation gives CASSWQGAKNYGYTF.

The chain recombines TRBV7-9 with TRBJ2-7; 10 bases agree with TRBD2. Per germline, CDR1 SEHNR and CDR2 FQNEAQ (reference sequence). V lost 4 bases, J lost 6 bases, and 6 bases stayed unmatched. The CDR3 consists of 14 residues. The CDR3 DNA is TGTGCCAGCAGCTCTAGCGGGAGTCCTACCGAGCAGTACTTC. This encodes CASSSSGSPTEQYF.

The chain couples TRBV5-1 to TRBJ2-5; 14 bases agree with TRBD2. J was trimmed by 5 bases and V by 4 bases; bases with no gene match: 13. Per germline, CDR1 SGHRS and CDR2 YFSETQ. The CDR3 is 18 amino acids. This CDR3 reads CASSPLPGLAGGGETQYF. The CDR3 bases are TGCGCCAGCAGCCCGCTTCCCGGACTAGCGGGAGGCGGGGAGACCCAGTACTTC.

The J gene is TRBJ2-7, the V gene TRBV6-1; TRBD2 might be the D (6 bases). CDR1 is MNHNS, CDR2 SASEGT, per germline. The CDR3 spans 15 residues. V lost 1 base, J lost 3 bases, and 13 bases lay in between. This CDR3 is CASSEGVGLSYEQYF. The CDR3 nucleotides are TGTGCCAGCAGTGAAGGGGTGGGACTGAGCTACGAGCAGTACTTC.

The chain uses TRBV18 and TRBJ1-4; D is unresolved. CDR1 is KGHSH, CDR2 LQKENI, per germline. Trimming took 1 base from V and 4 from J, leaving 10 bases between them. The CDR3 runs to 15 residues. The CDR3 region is CASSPRGPNNEKLFF. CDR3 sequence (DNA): TGTGCCAGCTCACCACGCGGGCCTAATAATGAAAAACTGTTTTTT.

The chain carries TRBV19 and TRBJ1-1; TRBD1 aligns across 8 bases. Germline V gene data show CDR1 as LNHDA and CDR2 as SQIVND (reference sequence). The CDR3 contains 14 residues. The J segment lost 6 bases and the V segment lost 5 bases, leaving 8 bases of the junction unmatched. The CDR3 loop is CASSDRGGFSEAFF. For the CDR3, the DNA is TGTGCCAGTAGTGACAGGGGCGGTTTCTCTGAAGCTTTCTTT.

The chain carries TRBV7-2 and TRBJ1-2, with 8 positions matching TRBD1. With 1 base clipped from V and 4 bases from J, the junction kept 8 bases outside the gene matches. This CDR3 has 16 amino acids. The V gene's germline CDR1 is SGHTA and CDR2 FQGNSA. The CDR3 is CASSLGIQGVRYGYTF. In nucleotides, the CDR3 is TGTGCCAGCAGCTTAGGGATACAGGGGGTTCGCTATGGCTACACCTTC.

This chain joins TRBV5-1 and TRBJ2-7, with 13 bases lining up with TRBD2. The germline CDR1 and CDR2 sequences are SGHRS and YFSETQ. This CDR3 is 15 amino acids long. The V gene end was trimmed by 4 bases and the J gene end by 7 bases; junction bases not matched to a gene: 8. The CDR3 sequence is CASSPRTSGSREQYF. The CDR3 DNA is TGCGCCAGCAGCCCGAGGACTAGCGGGAGTCGTGAGCAGTACTTC.

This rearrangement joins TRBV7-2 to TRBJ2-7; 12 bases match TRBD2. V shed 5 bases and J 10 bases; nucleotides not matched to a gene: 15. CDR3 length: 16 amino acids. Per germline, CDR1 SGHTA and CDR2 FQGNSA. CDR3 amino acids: CASSITSGRPHMEQYF. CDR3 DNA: TGTGCCAGCAGCATAACTAGCGGGAGGCCCCACATGGAACAGTACTTC.

In nucleotides, the CDR3 is TGCGCCAGCAGCTTGGGGGACACTGACTATGGCTACACCTTC. It codes for CASSLGDTDYGYTF. This chain links TRBV5-1 with TRBJ1-2; D is perhaps TRBD1 (6 bases). The germline V gene has CDR1 SGHRS and CDR2 YFSETQ. Trimming took off 0 bases at V and 3 bases at J, with 9 bases between the two ends. CDR3 length equals 14 residues.

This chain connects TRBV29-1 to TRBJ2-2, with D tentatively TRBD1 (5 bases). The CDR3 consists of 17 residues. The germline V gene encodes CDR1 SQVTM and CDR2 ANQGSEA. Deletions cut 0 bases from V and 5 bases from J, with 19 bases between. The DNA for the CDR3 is TGCAGCGTTGAAGACACAGGACCGCGGACGGGTACCGGGGAGCTGTTTTTT. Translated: CSVEDTGPRTGTGELFF.

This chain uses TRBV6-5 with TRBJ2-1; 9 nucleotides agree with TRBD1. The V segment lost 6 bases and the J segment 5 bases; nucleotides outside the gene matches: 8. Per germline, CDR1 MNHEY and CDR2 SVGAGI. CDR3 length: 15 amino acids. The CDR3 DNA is TGTGCCAGCAGCGGACTGGGACAGGGAAACAATGAGCAGTTCTTC. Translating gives CASSGLGQGNNEQFF.

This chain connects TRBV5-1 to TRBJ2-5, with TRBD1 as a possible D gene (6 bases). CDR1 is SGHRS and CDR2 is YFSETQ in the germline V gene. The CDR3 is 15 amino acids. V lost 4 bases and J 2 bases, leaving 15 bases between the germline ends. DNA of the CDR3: TGCGCCAGCAGCCCGTCACAGGGTGGACAAGAGACCCAGTACTTC. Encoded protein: CASSPSQGGQETQYF.

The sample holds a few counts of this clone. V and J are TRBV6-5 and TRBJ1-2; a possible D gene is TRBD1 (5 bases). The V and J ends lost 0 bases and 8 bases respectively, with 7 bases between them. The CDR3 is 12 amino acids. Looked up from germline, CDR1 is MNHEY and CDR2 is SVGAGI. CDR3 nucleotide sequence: TGTGCCAGCAGTTACTCAGGGGCCGGCTACACCTTC. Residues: CASSYSGAGYTF.

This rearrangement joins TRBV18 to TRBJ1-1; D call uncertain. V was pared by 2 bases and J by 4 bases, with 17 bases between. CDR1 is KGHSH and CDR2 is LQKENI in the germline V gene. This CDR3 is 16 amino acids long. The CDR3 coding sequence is TGTGCCAGCTCACCATCGGCCACTACCTTGGCCACTGAAGCTTTCTTT. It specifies CASSPSATTLATEAFF. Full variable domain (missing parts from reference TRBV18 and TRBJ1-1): NAGVMQNPRHLVRRRGQEARLRCSPMKGHSHVYWYRQLPEEGLKFMVYLQKENIIDESGMPKERFSAEFPKEGPSILRIQQVVRGDSAAYFCASSPSATTLATEAFFGQGTRLTVV.

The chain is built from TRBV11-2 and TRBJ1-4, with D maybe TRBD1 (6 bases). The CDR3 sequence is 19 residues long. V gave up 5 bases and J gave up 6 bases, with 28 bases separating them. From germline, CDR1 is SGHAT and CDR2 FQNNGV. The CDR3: CASSPHRAAGDGQHEKLFF. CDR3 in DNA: TGTGCCAGCAGCCCTCACCGGGCGGCAGGGGACGGGCAGCATGAAAAACTGTTTTTT.

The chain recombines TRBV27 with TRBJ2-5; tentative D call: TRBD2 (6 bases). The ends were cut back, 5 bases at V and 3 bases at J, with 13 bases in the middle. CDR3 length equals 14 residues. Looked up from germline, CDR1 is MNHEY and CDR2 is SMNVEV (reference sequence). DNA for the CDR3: TGTGCCAGCAGTCCCCGGACGGGGGAAGAGACCCAGTACTTC. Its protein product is CASSPRTGEETQYF.

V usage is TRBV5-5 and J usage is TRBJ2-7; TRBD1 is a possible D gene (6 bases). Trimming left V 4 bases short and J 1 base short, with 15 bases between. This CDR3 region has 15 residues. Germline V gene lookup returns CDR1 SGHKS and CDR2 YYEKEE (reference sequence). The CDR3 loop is CASSLGQISSYEQYF. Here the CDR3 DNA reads TGTGCCAGCAGCCTCGGACAGATATCTTCCTACGAGCAGTACTTC.

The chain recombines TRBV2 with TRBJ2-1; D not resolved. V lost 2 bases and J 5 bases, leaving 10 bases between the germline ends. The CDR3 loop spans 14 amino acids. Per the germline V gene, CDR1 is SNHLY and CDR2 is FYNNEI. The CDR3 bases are TGTGCCAGCAGTGAAATGCTAGGCGACAATGAGCAGTTCTTC. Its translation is CASSEMLGDNEQFF.

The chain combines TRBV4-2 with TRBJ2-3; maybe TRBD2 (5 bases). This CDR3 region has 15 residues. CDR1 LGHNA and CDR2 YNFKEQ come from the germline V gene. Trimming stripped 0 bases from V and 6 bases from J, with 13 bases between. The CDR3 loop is CASSQEGAVGDTQYF. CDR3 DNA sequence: TGTGCCAGCAGCCAAGAGGGAGCCGTGGGGGATACGCAGTATTTT.

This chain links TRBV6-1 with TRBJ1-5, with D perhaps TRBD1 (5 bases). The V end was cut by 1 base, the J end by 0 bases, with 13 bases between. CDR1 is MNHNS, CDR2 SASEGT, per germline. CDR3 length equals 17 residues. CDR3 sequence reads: CASSEGGDSHSNQPQHF. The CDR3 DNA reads TGTGCCAGCAGTGAAGGTGGAGACAGCCATAGCAATCAGCCCCAGCATTTT.

The CDR3 coding sequence is TGTGCCAGCTCACCACCGAGTAGAGTGCCCTTACATGGCTACACCTTC. Translation: CASSPPSRVPLHGYTF. V and J are TRBV18 and TRBJ1-2, with D uncertain. V shed 0 bases and J shed 6 bases, with 17 bases lying between them. Per the germline V gene, CDR1 is KGHSH and CDR2 is LQKENI. The CDR3 runs 16 residues.

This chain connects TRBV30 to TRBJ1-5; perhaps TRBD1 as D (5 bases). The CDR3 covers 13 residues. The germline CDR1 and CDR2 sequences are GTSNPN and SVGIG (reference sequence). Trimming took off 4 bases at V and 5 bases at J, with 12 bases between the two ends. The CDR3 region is CAWTAGGDQPQHF. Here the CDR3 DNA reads TGTGCCTGGACGGCCGGGGGAGATCAGCCCCAGCATTTT.

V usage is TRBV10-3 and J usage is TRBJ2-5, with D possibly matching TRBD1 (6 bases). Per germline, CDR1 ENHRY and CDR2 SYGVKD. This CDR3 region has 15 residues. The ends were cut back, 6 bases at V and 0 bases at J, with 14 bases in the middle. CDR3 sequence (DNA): TGTGCCATCAGCGCCTCGACAGGCGACCAAGAGACCCAGTACTTC. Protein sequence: CAISASTGDQETQYF.